The rows below give T cell receptor beta chains drawn from one sample of a study of cytomegalovirus exposure and HLA in healthy donors. The repertoire was sequenced with immunoSEQ multiplex PCR; TCRdb's copy has only in-frame clones and lacks some. This sample has about 89,000 clones; approximately 81% occur once, and the top ten carry 6% to 7.5%. Sequences were obtained from PBMCs. These TCRs come from a man aged 40-49 years in good health and CMV-seropositive. Both conserved end residues are part of each CDR3. The D gene is left open where the match is weak. Clone size, where shown, is once, few, many, or a class for clones that have expanded.

TRBJ2-3	NA	NA	TRBV5-8	CASSYPGRHTTPSDYTQYF	TGTGCCAGCAGCTACCCAGGCCGACACACAACCCCTTCCGATTATACGCAGTATTTT
TRBJ1-1	NA	NA	TRBV29-1	CSVGGTEAFF	TGCAGCGTGGGGGGCACTGAAGCTTTCTTT
TRBJ2-5	NA	TRBD2	TRBV7-2	CASSLAGGEETQYF	TGTGCCAGCAGCTTAGCGGGAGGGGAAGAGACCCAGTACTTC
TRBJ1-4	NA	NA	TRBV19	CASRENLAFSSGEKLFF	TGTGCCAGCCGAGAAAATCTCGCGTTTAGCTCTGGTGAAAAACTGTTTTTT
TRBJ2-7	NA	TRBD2	TRBV10-2	CASTRERRVGLAGDEQYF	TGCGCCAGTACCCGTGAGCGTAGGGTAGGACTAGCGGGAGACGAGCAGTACTTC
TRBJ1-6	few	TRBD1	TRBV11-3	CASSSTGTGAYNSPLHF	TGTGCCAGCAGCTCGACCGGGACAGGGGCCTATAATTCACCCCTCCACTTT
TRBJ1-1	few	TRBD1	TRBV6-5	CASSYLGQSNTEAFF	TGTGCCAGCAGTTACCTGGGACAGTCGAACACTGAAGCTTTCTTT
TRBJ1-5	NA	TRBD1	TRBV19	CASSNRGDRSNQPQHF	TGTGCCAGTTCCAACAGGGGGGATAGGAGCAATCAGCCCCAGCATTTT
TRBJ1-1	NA	TRBD1	TRBV18	CASSPRGQKGPEAFF	TGTGCCAGCTCACCTAGGGGACAGAAAGGCCCTGAAGCTTTCTTT
TRBJ2-3	once	TRBD2	TRBV4-2	CASSQAGGDTQYF	TGTGCCAGCAGCCAAGCGGGAGGGGATACGCAGTATTTT
TRBJ2-1	NA	NA	TRBV7-6	CASSLQGGPLYNEQFF	TGTGCCAGCAGCTTGCAGGGGGGTCCCCTCTACAATGAGCAGTTCTTC
TRBJ2-7	NA	TRBD2	TRBV27	CASSLGTSGYEQYF	TGTGCCAGCAGTCTCGGGACTAGCGGCTACGAGCAGTACTTC
TRBJ2-3	few	TRBD2	TRBV6-5	CASSYSSAGERDTQYF	TGTGCCAGCAGTTACTCTTCAGCGGGAGAAAGAGATACGCAGTATTTT
TRBJ2-4	NA	NA	TRBV5-8	CASSFGGWNIQYF	TGTGCCAGCAGCTTTGGTGGCTGGAACATTCAGTACTTC
TRBJ1-1	NA	NA	TRBV9	CASSPSGNVGMNTEAFF	TGTGCCAGCAGCCCCTCCGGCAATGTCGGGATGAACACTGAAGCTTTCTTT
TRBJ1-6	NA	TRBD1	TRBV5-1	CASSLAWTGGNSPLHF	TGCGCCAGCAGCTTGGCCTGGACAGGGGGGAATTCACCCCTCCACTTT
TRBJ1-5	NA	NA	TRBV6-4	CASSEMVATHQPQHF	TGTGCCAGCAGTGAGATGGTAGCAACACATCAGCCCCAGCATTTT
TRBJ2-4	NA	NA	TRBV7-9	CASSATALLAKNIQYF	TGTGCCAGCAGCGCGACAGCCCTTTTAGCCAAAAACATTCAGTACTTC